The rows below give T cell receptor beta chains drawn from one sample of a study of blood T cell repertoires in COVID-19. Method: immunoSEQ multiplex PCR; TCRdb's copy keeps in-frame clones and lacks some. The profile shows over 200,000 clones, 80% to 90% of them singletons. The sample comprised peripheral blood. The receptors were sampled from a man aged 30-40 years with COVID-19, enrolled during active disease. Both conserved end residues are part of each CDR3. The order of the fields is clone size, V gene, J gene, D gene, CDR3 DNA, CDR3 protein. A D gene is named only where the DNA matches it firmly. Clone sizes are given selectively: once, few, many, or a class where the clone is expanded.

>NA|TRBV28|TRBJ2-7|NA
TGTGCCAGCAGTTCCCGAATGTCGGACGAGCAGTACTTC
CASSSRMSDEQYF
>once|TRBV5-4|TRBJ2-3|TRBD1
TGTGCCAGCAGCTCAGAACCGGGACAGGGCGATACGCAGTATTTT
CASSSEPGQGDTQYF
>NA|TRBV14|TRBJ1-2|TRBD1
TGTGCCAGCAGCCATATTTCCCAGGGGGACTATGGCTACACCTTC
CASSHISQGDYGYTF
>NA|TRBV19|TRBJ1-5|TRBD1
TGTGCCAGTAGTCCCGGGACAGGGTATCAGCCCCAGCATTTT
CASSPGTGYQPQHF
>NA|TRBV18|TRBJ1-4|TRBD1
TGTGCCAGCTCATATGGACAGGGAGTAACTAATGAAAAACTGTTTTTT
CASSYGQGVTNEKLFF
>NA|TRBV5-8|TRBJ2-4|TRBD1
TGTGCCAGCAGCTCCGACAGGGGGCGTCACATTCAGTACTTC
CASSSDRGRHIQYF
>NA|TRBV19|TRBJ1-3|NA
TGTGCCAGTAGTATAACAGGGAGCTACTCTGGAAACACCATATATTTT
CASSITGSYSGNTIYF
>once|TRBV6-2/TRBV6-3|TRBJ2-1|NA
TGTGCCAGCAGCGACTTCGGAGACTCCTACAATGAGCAGTTCTTC
CASSDFGDSYNEQFF
>NA|TRBV10-3|TRBJ1-1|NA
TGTGCCATCAGTCTTACAGGTAACACTGAAGCTTTCTTT
CAISLTGNTEAFF
>NA|TRBV6-6|TRBJ1-2|NA
TGTGCCAGCAAGGGCAGGGGCAGTAGCTATGGCTACACCTTC
CASKGRGSSYGYTF
>NA|TRBV6-5|TRBJ2-7|TRBD2
TGTGCCAGCAGCGCCATTACTAGCGAGGGCTACGAGCAGTACTTC
CASSAITSEGYEQYF
>NA|TRBV7-2|TRBJ1-6|NA
TGTGCCAGCAGCTTAAGGTTCCAGGGTGACAATTCACCCCTCCACTTT
CASSLRFQGDNSPLHF
>NA|TRBV13|TRBJ2-3|TRBD2
TGTGCCAGCAGCCCGCAAGGCGGGGGGCCCACAGATACGCAGTATTTT
CASSPQGGGPTDTQYF
>NA|TRBV9|TRBJ2-5|TRBD2
TGTGCCAGCAGCGATGGGACTAGCGGGGGGGAACAAGAGACCCAGTACTTC
CASSDGTSGGEQETQYF
>NA|TRBV24-1|TRBJ2-1|TRBD2
TGTGCCACCAGTGACGGCGAGACTAGCGGGAGGGTGAATGAGCAGTTCTTC
CATSDGETSGRVNEQFF
>NA|TRBV6-2/TRBV6-3|TRBJ1-5|NA
TGTGCCAGCAGCCCCGGACACAATCAGCCCCAGCATTTT
CASSPGHNQPQHF
>NA|TRBV5-4|TRBJ2-2|NA
TGTGCCAGCAGCCCAGTAGGGGGGGCGAACACCGGGGAGCTGTTTTTT
CASSPVGGANTGELFF
>NA|TRBV9|TRBJ2-5|TRBD1
TGTGCCAGCAGCGTAGGGGGACAGGGGGAGACCCAGTACTTC
CASSVGGQGETQYF
>NA|TRBV9|TRBJ2-1|TRBD2
TGTGCCAGCAGCGTAGATCTTAGCGGGAGAAATGAGCAGTTCTTC
CASSVDLSGRNEQFF
>NA|TRBV6-2/TRBV6-3|TRBJ1-2|NA
TGTGCCAGCAGTTACTCGAGGGTGCGAGGCTACACCTTC
CASSYSRVRGYTF
>NA|TRBV11-2|TRBJ2-2|NA
TGTGCCAGCAGCCAACGAGGGTCCAGGGAGGCCGGGGAGCTGTTTTTT
CASSQRGSREAGELFF
>NA|TRBV18|TRBJ2-7|NA
TGTGCCAGCTCACTGACGCGCGACAGACCCTACGAGCAGTACTTC
CASSLTRDRPYEQYF
>few|TRBV20-1|TRBJ2-7|TRBD1
TGCAGTGCTAGTTACAGGGGGAAGAGCTCCTACGAGCAGTACTTC
CSASYRGKSSYEQYF
>NA|TRBV2|TRBJ1-5|NA
TGTGCCAGCAGTCCCCTGGTCAGTAGCAATCAGCCCCAGCATTTT
CASSPLVSSNQPQHF
>NA|TRBV5-6|TRBJ1-1|NA
TGTGCCAGCACCCGTGGGAGATCGGGCACTGAAGCTTTCTTT
CASTRGRSGTEAFF
>NA|TRBV19|TRBJ2-6|NA
TGTGCCAGTGGTTCGGGACATGCGATGGGGGCCAACGTCCTGACTTTC
CASGSGHAMGANVLTF
>NA|TRBV6-5|TRBJ2-7|TRBD2
TGTGCCACCAGGGAGGGGCGGAACTACGAGCAGTACTTC
CATREGRNYEQYF
>once|TRBV6-5|TRBJ1-6|TRBD1
TGTGCCAGCAGCTCCGGGACAGTAAATTCACCCCTCCACTTT
CASSSGTVNSPLHF
>NA|TRBV5-8|TRBJ2-2|NA
TGTGCCAGCACCCCTTCTCCGGGGAACACCGGGGAGCTGTTTTTT
CASTPSPGNTGELFF
>once|TRBV24-1|TRBJ2-3|TRBD2
TGTGCCACCAGTGATTCGGGACTAGAGGGGAACACAGATACGCAGTATTTT
CATSDSGLEGNTDTQYF
>NA|TRBV19|TRBJ1-2|TRBD1
TGTGCCAGTAGCCCGGGACAGGTACTCTATGGCTACACCTTC
CASSPGQVLYGYTF
>NA|TRBV2|TRBJ1-6|TRBD1
TGTGCCAGCATGGACAGGGGATCACCCCTCCACTTT
CASMDRGSPLHF